A selection of T cell receptor beta chains follows, all from one sample in a study of cytomegalovirus exposure and HLA in healthy donors. Repertoires were generated with immunoSEQ multiplex PCR, while TCRdb's copy carries only in-frame clones and drops some. The sample holds about 150,000 clones, over 60% seen once. The sample taken for sequencing was PBMCs. The receptors originated from a man between 35 and 55 years old in good health and CMV-seropositive. Both conserved end residues are part of each CDR3. The order of the fields is J gene, V gene, D gene, clone size, CDR3 protein, CDR3 DNA. A D gene is named only where the DNA matches it firmly. Only some rows state a clone size, as once, few, many or a class for expanded clones.

j_gene: TRBJ1-4
v_gene: TRBV27
d_gene: -
abundance: -
CDR3aa: CASSFGQGVNEKLFF
CDR3nt: TGTGCCAGCAGTTTCGGCCAAGGGGTCAATGAAAAACTGTTTTTT

j_gene: TRBJ1-5
v_gene: TRBV10-3
d_gene: -
abundance: -
CDR3aa: CAKTQGTSNQPQHF
CDR3nt: TGTGCCAAGACTCAGGGGACTAGCAATCAGCCCCAGCATTTT

j_gene: TRBJ2-1
v_gene: TRBV19
d_gene: TRBD2
abundance: -
CDR3aa: CASSVLRGGRANEQFF
CDR3nt: TGTGCCAGTAGTGTCCTTCGGGGCGGGAGGGCCAATGAGCAGTTCTTC

j_gene: TRBJ2-2
v_gene: TRBV7-9
d_gene: TRBD2
abundance: few
CDR3aa: CASTPRGSGGELFF
CDR3nt: TGTGCCAGCACCCCTCGCGGGAGCGGCGGGGAGCTGTTTTTT

j_gene: TRBJ2-7
v_gene: TRBV4-2
d_gene: -
abundance: -
CDR3aa: CASSQESSAGSPYEQYF
CDR3nt: TGTGCCAGCAGCCAAGAAAGCTCGGCGGGTTCGCCCTACGAGCAGTACTTC

j_gene: TRBJ2-2
v_gene: TRBV4-3
d_gene: -
abundance: -
CDR3aa: CASSQVLGRGGTGELFF
CDR3nt: TGCGCCAGCAGCCAAGTATTGGGCAGGGGTGGCACCGGGGAGCTGTTTTTT

j_gene: TRBJ2-1
v_gene: TRBV7-2
d_gene: TRBD1
abundance: -
CDR3aa: CASSPRDRNYNEQFF
CDR3nt: TGTGCCAGCAGCCCCCGGGACAGGAACTACAATGAGCAGTTCTTC

j_gene: TRBJ2-1
v_gene: TRBV11-2
d_gene: -
abundance: -
CDR3aa: CASSLNPAGWNEQFF
CDR3nt: TGTGCCAGCAGCTTAAACCCGGCGGGGTGGAATGAGCAGTTCTTC

j_gene: TRBJ2-7
v_gene: TRBV19
d_gene: TRBD1
abundance: -
CDR3aa: CASSQDRGGSYEQYF
CDR3nt: TGTGCCAGTAGCCAGGACAGGGGCGGGTCCTACGAGCAGTACTTC

j_gene: TRBJ2-1
v_gene: TRBV18
d_gene: -
abundance: -
CDR3aa: CASSPPRGSYNEQFF
CDR3nt: TGTGCCAGCTCACCACCCCGGGGGTCCTACAATGAGCAGTTCTTC

j_gene: TRBJ2-2
v_gene: TRBV7-9
d_gene: TRBD2
abundance: once
CDR3aa: CASSSDSASGGGTGELFF
CDR3nt: TGTGCCAGCAGCTCAGACTCAGCTAGCGGCGGAGGCACCGGGGAGCTGTTTTTT

j_gene: TRBJ1-5
v_gene: TRBV2
d_gene: -
abundance: -
CDR3aa: CASMSEAPNQPQHF
CDR3nt: TGTGCCAGCATGAGCGAAGCACCTAATCAGCCCCAGCATTTT

j_gene: TRBJ2-1
v_gene: TRBV27
d_gene: TRBD2
abundance: -
CDR3aa: CASSLSYYNGAGGPGHEQFF
CDR3nt: TGTGCCAGCAGTTTATCTTATTATAACGGGGCGGGAGGGCCGGGACATGAGCAGTTCTTC

j_gene: TRBJ2-7
v_gene: TRBV19
d_gene: -
abundance: -
CDR3aa: CASSSHSGDYPYEQYF
CDR3nt: TGTGCCAGTAGTAGCCATAGCGGAGACTACCCTTACGAGCAGTACTTC

j_gene: TRBJ2-1
v_gene: TRBV9
d_gene: TRBD2
abundance: -
CDR3aa: CASSVAGLGYNEQFF
CDR3nt: TGTGCCAGCAGCGTAGCGGGACTAGGTTACAATGAGCAGTTCTTC

j_gene: TRBJ1-1
v_gene: TRBV28
d_gene: -
abundance: -
CDR3aa: CASGEVNTEAFF
CDR3nt: TGTGCCAGCGGAGAGGTGAACACTGAAGCTTTCTTT

j_gene: TRBJ2-1
v_gene: TRBV4-3
d_gene: TRBD2
abundance: -
CDR3aa: CASSEAGGSYNEQFF
CDR3nt: TGCGCCAGCAGCGAGGCGGGAGGATCCTACAATGAGCAGTTCTTC

j_gene: TRBJ2-1
v_gene: TRBV27
d_gene: -
abundance: -
CDR3aa: CASSFTSNYNEQFF
CDR3nt: TGTGCCAGCAGTTTCACTAGCAACTACAATGAGCAGTTCTTC

j_gene: TRBJ2-2
v_gene: TRBV21-1
d_gene: -
abundance: -
CDR3aa: CASSKGVGDPLTGAPNTGELFF
CDR3nt: TGTGCCAGCAGCAAAGGGGTAGGCGATCCCCTGACAGGGGCGCCGAACACCGGGGAGCTGTTTTTT

j_gene: TRBJ1-6
v_gene: TRBV11-2
d_gene: -
abundance: -
CDR3aa: CASSLAYSYNSPLHF
CDR3nt: TGTGCCAGCAGCTTAGCGTACTCCTATAATTCACCCCTCCACTTT

j_gene: TRBJ2-1
v_gene: TRBV7-9
d_gene: TRBD2
abundance: -
CDR3aa: CASSLITSGSGEQFF
CDR3nt: TGTGCCAGCAGCTTAATTACTAGCGGGAGTGGCGAGCAGTTCTTC

j_gene: TRBJ1-2
v_gene: TRBV20-1
d_gene: -
abundance: once
CDR3aa: CSAVDNGYTF
CDR3nt: TGCAGTGCCGTTGACAACGGCTACACCTTC